Each of the 17 T cell receptor beta chains below was sequenced from the same sample in a study of tumor and adjacent non-tumor tissue in lung cancer. TCRbeta libraries were built with three rounds of nested PCR, modified from ARM-PCR. Each CDR3 protein gets one entry after TCRdb re-called the multiplex PCR reads with MiXCR. The data contain tens of thousands of distinct CDR3 sequences, roughly 57% of them seen just once; the ten biggest clones take up around 29%. RNA was extracted from bulk tissue without any cell sorting. This non-tumor lung sample came from over 3 cm beyond the tumor edge. The specimen was distant non-tumor lung tissue. The receptors come from a man between 70 and 80 years old with non-small cell lung cancer.

With regard to this clonotype: At one boundary the junction diverges from the germline segment, which might be a read error. The chain recombines TRBV11-2 with TRBJ2-7, with D perhaps given as TRBD1 or TRBD2 (5 bases each). The V gene's germline CDR1 is SGHAT and CDR2 FQNNGV. The CDR3 extends over 16 amino acids. In nucleotides, the CDR3 is TGTGCCAGCACAAGACCAGGGATGGGCAGTTTGTACGAGCGGCACTTC. Its translation is CASTRPGMGSLYERHF.

This chain connects TRBV7-9 to TRBJ2-7; 8 bases are shared with TRBD1. The V gene end was trimmed by 8 bases and the J gene end by 4 bases; junction bases not matched to a gene: 10. The CDR3 sequence is 14 residues long. The germline CDR1 and CDR2 sequences are SEHNR and FQNEAQ (reference sequence). The CDR3 here is CASGQDRDGYEQYF. CDR3 sequence (DNA): TGTGCCAGCGGCCAGGACAGGGATGGGTACGAGCAGTACTTC.

The chain combines TRBV11-2 with TRBJ2-1; TRBD1 or TRBD2 may be the D gene (5 bases each). Germline CDR1 is SGHAT and CDR2 is FQNNGV. Trimming removed 8 bases at V and 9 bases at J, with 26 bases between. CDR3 length: 16 amino acids. The CDR3 spells CASCPSTSGAPLEQFF. The CDR3 nucleotides read TGTGCCAGCTGCCCGTCCACTAGTGGGGCCCCACTTGAGCAGTTCTTC.

About this clonotype: As the CDR3 is not closed by the conserved phenylalanine or tryptophan, this likely results from a read error. The chain has TRBV4-2 and TRBJ2-6, with TRBD1 matching 9 bases. This CDR3 region has 16 residues. Germline V gene sequence: CDR1 LGHNA, CDR2 YNFKEQ. The CDR3 loop reads CASSPHRGLGVNVLTL. The CDR3, as DNA: TGTGCCAGCAGCCCACACAGGGGGCTTGGGGTCAACGTCCTGACTCTC.

On this clonotype itself: Relative to the germline gene, one junction end is altered; a read error may explain this. J is TRBJ2-2 and V is TRBV11-2; 7 nucleotides match TRBD1. The CDR3 is made up of 15 amino acids. The germline V gene encodes CDR1 SGHAT and CDR2 FQNNGV. In nucleotides, the CDR3 is TGTGCCAGCAGATTGACAGGGTTTGTCACCGGGGAGCAGTTTTTT. Its protein is CASRLTGFVTGEQFF.

This chain joins TRBV6-1 and TRBJ2-7; D not resolved. The V end was cut by 9 bases, the J end by 2 bases, with 20 bases between. CDR3 size: 15 residues. Germline V gene sequence: CDR1 MNHNS, CDR2 SASEGT. CDR3: CASGETVRETYEQYF. CDR3 DNA: TGTGCCAGTGGAGAAACGGTAAGGGAAACCTACGAGCAGTACTTC.

The rearrangement joins TRBV19 to TRBJ1-2, with D perhaps TRBD1 (6 bases). Germline assignment: CDR1 LNHDA and CDR2 SQIVND (reference sequence). Trimming removed 7 bases at V and 8 bases at J, with 20 bases between. This CDR3 contains 14 residues. The CDR3: CASIVRGATSGYTF. CDR3 coding DNA: TGTGCCAGTATCGTTCGGGGGGCCACGAGCGGCTACACCTTC. The full variable domain, rest sourced from reference TRBV19 and TRBJ1-2, is DGGITQSPKYLFRKEGQNVTLSCEQNLNHDAMYWYRQDPGQGLRLIYYSQIVNDFQKGDIAEGYSVSREKKESFPLTVTSAQKNPTAFYLCASIVRGATSGYTFGSGTRLTVV.

Comment on this clonotype: Germline is not matched at one junction end, which may reflect a read error. This rearrangement joins TRBV6-6 to TRBJ1-2; possibly TRBD1 for D (6 bases). The CDR3 sequence is 10 residues long. Germline values: CDR1 MNHNY, CDR2 SVGAGI (reference sequence). CDR3 DNA: TGTGACACCAGGACAGACGGCTACGCCTTC. Translating it yields CDTRTDGYAF.

As concerns this clonotype: The junction does not match germline at one end; this may be a read error. The V and J genes are TRBV11-1 and TRBJ2-3; 7 positions match TRBD1. The CDR3 runs 15 residues. The germline gives CDR1 SGHAT, CDR2 FQDESV (reference sequence). DNA of the CDR3: TGCGCCAGCAGCGTCGGACAGGATAGCAAAGATACGCAGTATTTT. Encoded protein: CASSVGQDSKDTQYF.

A single count supports this clonotype. This chain connects TRBV11-2 to TRBJ2-5, with 7 bases lining up with TRBD2. Germline CDR1 and CDR2: SGHAT and FQNNGV. The CDR3 loop spans 15 amino acids. The ends lost 2 bases at V and 7 bases at J; junction bases unmatched: 10. CDR3 nucleotides: TGTGCCAGCAGCTTATACCTGGGAGGGAGAGGGACCCAGTACTTC. This translates into CASSLYLGGRGTQYF.

As for this clonotype: The germline gene is not matched at one end of the junction; a read error may be the cause. The chain joins TRBV4-1 to TRBJ1-6; 10 positions match TRBD1. Germline-derived CDR1 and CDR2 are MGHRA and YSYEKL. This CDR3 region has 15 residues. CDR3 sequence reads: CASSGRDRGNSALHF. CDR3 bases: TGCGCCAGCAGCGGCCGGGACAGGGGAAATTCAGCCCTCCACTTT.

As to this clonotype: One junction end does not reproduce the germline sequence, and a read error may be involved. This chain links TRBV4-1 with TRBJ1-5; D gene unclear. The DNA end is more similar to TRBJ2-3, so the J call may be wrong. The CDR3 extends over 15 amino acids. Germline CDR1 and CDR2: MGHRA and YSYEKL. In DNA, the CDR3 is TGCGTCAGCAGCCAAGGATCTGGTGACGATCAGCCCCAGTATTTT. Translation gives CVSSQGSGDDQPQYF.

This clonotype has just a few counts. The V gene is TRBV28, the J gene TRBJ2-3, with 7 bases lining up with TRBD1. The J segment lost 3 bases and the V segment lost 8 bases, leaving 14 bases of the junction unmatched. This CDR3 spans 16 amino acids. Germline CDR1 and CDR2: MDHEN and SYDVKM. DNA of the CDR3: TGTGCCAGCTCTGATGGCCGGGACAGAGTAACAGATACGCAGTATTTT. Translation gives CASSDGRDRVTDTQYF.

A note on this clonotype: Since no conserved phenylalanine or tryptophan closes the CDR3, a read error is the likely cause. The chain recombines TRBV11-1 with TRBJ2-5, with D hard to call. V was cut by 5 bases and J by 2 bases, with 12 bases left in between. The germline V gene has CDR1 SGHAT and CDR2 FQDESV (reference sequence). CDR3 length: 14 amino acids. The CDR3 nucleotides read TGTGCCAGCAGCCGACGGCTTGGGCAAGAGACCCAGTACCTC. Protein: CASSRRLGQETQYL.

The J gene is TRBJ1-3, the V gene TRBV25-1; 7 bases line up with TRBD1. The CDR3 has 16 amino acids. V lost 2 bases to trimming and J lost 3 bases; unmatched junction nucleotides: 7. Germline V CDR1 and CDR2: MGHDK, SYGVNS. In nucleotides, the CDR3 is TGTGCCAGCAGTGAAATCAGGGGGGCTCGTGGAAACACCATATATTTT. It specifies CASSEIRGARGNTIYF.

At least ten counts were recorded for this clonotype. The chain links TRBV29-1 to TRBJ2-7; 8 nucleotides align to TRBD1. CDR1 and CDR2 (germline): SQVTM, ANQGSEA. The CDR3 has 12 amino acids. The V gene end was trimmed by 5 bases and the J gene end by 6 bases; junction bases not matched to a gene: 6. As DNA, the CDR3 is TGCAGCGTTTCGGACAGGGCATTCGAGCAGTACTTC. It yields the protein CSVSDRAFEQYF.

On this clonotype: The junction departs from the called germline gene at one end, perhaps through a read error. This rearrangement joins TRBV29-1 to TRBJ2-4; TRBD2 matches at 7 bases. The CDR3 consists of 14 residues. The germline CDR1 and CDR2 sequences are SQVTM and ANQGSEA. CDR3 DNA sequence: TGCAGCGTTGCGCAGCGGGGTGACAAAAACATTCGGTACTTC. It yields the protein CSVAQRGDKNIRYF.